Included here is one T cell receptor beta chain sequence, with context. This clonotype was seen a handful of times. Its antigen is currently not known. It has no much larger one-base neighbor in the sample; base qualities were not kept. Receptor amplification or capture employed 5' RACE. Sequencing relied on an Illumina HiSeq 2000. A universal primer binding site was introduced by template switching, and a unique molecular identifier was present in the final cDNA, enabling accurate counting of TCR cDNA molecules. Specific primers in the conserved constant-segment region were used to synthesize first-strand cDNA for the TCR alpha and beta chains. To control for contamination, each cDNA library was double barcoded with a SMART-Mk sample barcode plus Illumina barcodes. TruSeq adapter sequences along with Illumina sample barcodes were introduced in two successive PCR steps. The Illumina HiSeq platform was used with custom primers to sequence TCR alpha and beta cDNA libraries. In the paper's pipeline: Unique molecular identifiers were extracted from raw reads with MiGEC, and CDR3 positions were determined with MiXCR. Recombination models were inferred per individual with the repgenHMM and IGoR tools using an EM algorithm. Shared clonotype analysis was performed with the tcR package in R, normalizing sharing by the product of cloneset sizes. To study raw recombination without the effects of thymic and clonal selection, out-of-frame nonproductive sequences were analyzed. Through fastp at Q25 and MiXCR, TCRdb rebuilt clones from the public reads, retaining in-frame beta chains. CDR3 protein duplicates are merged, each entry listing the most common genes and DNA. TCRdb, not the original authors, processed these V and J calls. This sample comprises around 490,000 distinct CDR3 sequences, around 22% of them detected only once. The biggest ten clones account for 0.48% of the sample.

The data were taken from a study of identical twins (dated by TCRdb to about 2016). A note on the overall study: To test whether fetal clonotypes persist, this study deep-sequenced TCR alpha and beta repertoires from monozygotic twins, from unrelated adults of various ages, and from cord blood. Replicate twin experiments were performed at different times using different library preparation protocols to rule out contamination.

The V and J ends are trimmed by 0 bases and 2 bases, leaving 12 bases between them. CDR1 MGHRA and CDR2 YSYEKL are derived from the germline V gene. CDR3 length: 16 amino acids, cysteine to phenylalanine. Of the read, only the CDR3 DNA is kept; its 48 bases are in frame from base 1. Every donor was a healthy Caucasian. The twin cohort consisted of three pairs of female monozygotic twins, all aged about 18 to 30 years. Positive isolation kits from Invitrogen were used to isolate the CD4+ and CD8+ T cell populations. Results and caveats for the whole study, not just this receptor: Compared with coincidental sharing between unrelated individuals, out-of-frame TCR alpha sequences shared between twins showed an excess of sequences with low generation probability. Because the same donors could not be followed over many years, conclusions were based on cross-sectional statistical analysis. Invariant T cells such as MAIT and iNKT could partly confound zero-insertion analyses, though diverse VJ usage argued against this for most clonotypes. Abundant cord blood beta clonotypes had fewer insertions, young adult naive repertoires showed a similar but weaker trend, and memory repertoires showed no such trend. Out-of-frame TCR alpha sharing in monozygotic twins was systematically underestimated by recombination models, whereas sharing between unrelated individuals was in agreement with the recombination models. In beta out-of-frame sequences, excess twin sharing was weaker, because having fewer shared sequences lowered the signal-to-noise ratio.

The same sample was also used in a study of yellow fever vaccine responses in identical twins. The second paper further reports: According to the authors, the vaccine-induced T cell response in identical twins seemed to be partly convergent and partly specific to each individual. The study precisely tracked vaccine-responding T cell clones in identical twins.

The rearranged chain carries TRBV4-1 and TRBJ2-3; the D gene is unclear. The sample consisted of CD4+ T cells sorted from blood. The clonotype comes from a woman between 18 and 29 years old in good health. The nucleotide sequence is TGCGCCAGCAGCCAAGATACGGGCCTATTCACAGATACGCAGTATTTT. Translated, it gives CASSQDTGLFTDTQYF.